What follows are 5 T cell receptor beta chains derived from one specimen sequenced in a study of T cells in tumors after PD-1 blockade. Sequencing was performed with immunoSEQ multiplex PCR; in TCRdb, only in-frame clones are kept and a portion is missing. The profile shows 30,000 to 35,000 clones, around 72% of them singletons. Sequenced material: PBMCs, taken after anti-PD-1 treatment. Receptors originate from a human donor with basal cell carcinoma.

The sample holds one count of this clone. The chain recombines TRBV30 with TRBJ1-3; the match to TRBD1 covers 7 bases. The V segment lost 0 bases and the J segment 8 bases; nucleotides outside the gene matches: 4. The CDR3 has 13 residues. Germline V gene sequence: CDR1 GTSNPN, CDR2 SVGIG (reference sequence). In DNA, the CDR3 is TGTGCCTGGAGTGTAAACACAGGGGACACCATATATTTT. Its translation is CAWSVNTGDTIYF.

The chain links TRBV6-5 to TRBJ2-7; D remains unclear. V dropped 0 bases and J dropped 6 bases, with 12 bases sitting between them. This CDR3 has 14 residues. The germline gives CDR1 MNHEY, CDR2 SVGAGI. CDR3: CASSYSIGRPEQYF. DNA for the CDR3: TGTGCCAGCAGTTACTCTATAGGGCGGCCCGAGCAGTACTTC.

Concerning this clone: No conserved phenylalanine or tryptophan ends this CDR3, so it is likely a read error. The limits of the CDR3 on the DNA are not certain, so only TCRdb's listed CDR3 is given. The chain employs TRBV14 and TRBJ2-3. Ends included, the CDR3 has 10 residues. CDR1 and CDR2 (germline): SGHDN, FVKESK. The CDR3 loop is CASSQVGGGG.

The chain couples TRBV18 to TRBJ2-3; D is unclear. The length of the CDR3 is 13 residues. Germline values: CDR1 KGHSH, CDR2 LQKENI. Trimming cost V 1 base and J 6 bases, with 8 bases left between them. CDR3 protein: CASSPLGLDTQYF. The DNA for the CDR3 is TGTGCCAGCTCACCACTAGGCTTGGATACGCAGTATTTT.

The chain joins TRBV6-6 to TRBJ1-5; 8 positions agree with TRBD1. The CDR3 totals 16 residues. Germline values: CDR1 MNHNY, CDR2 SVGAGI (reference sequence). The V gene end was trimmed by 4 bases and the J gene end by 1 base; junction bases not matched to a gene: 6. In DNA, the CDR3 is TGTGCCAGCAGTTTCTCCCGGACAGGGAGCAATCAGCCCCAGCATTTT. Translating gives CASSFSRTGSNQPQHF.